This T cell receptor beta chain comes out of a study of shared clonotypes between healthy human individuals. Profiled with immunoSEQ multiplex PCR; TCRdb holds only in-frame clones, not every one. The repertoire includes some 2 million clones, just under 95% of them detected once, and 0.85% to 1.3% sits in the top ten. Study-wide results and limits: Sampling covered nothing but blood. Tissue TCR repertoires likely differ from those found in blood. Roughly 5% was the fraction of naive CD4 clonotypes found shared across a handful of donors.

The germline V and J ends were trimmed by 4 bases and 1 base, with 8 bases remaining between them. This CDR3 is 13 amino acids long. The germline V gene encodes CDR1 SGHDT and CDR2 YYEEEE. Positively selected for CCR7, the CD45RO-negative cells used as naive CD8 cells excluded terminally differentiated effector memory CD45RA+ cells. The donors were all Caucasian adults (living in Nashville, Tennessee). This clone appeared a single time. Its antigen is unidentified. V is TRBV5-6 and J is TRBJ2-5; D ambiguous. This TCR was recovered from a man between 18 and 29 years old in good health. Sample: naive CD8+ T cells sorted from blood. CDR3 nucleotide sequence: TGTGCCAGCAGCCAGAACCTCCAAGAGACCCAGTACTTC. This encodes CASSQNLQETQYF.